What follows are 8 T cell receptor beta chains derived from one specimen sequenced in a study of shared T cell receptors in the human thymus (dated by TCRdb to the early 2020s). Receptor amplification or capture employed the immunoSEQ multiplex PCR assay. TCRdb took over this immuneACCESS table, retaining in-frame rearrangements with V and J assigned. Such tables are incomplete; in checked studies, under half of the missing clones stem from an unresolved V gene, and the remainder is unexplained. For this sample there are about 540,000 clones; roughly 74% appear just once. The biggest ten clones account for 0.013% of the sample. These same records also appear under a second study, on human thymus T cells.

Sequencing was done on a sample of thymocytes. The receptor set was obtained from a boy less than two years old with a congenital heart defect. Donor details come from another sample of the same person, matched by shared clones.

The V and J genes are TRBV7-9 and TRBJ2-1; 7 bases fit TRBD1. CDR3 length: 14 residues. V gave up 5 bases and J gave up 6 bases; unmatched junction bases: 7. The germline CDR1 and CDR2 sequences are SEHNR and FQNEAQ (reference sequence). The CDR3 sequence is CASSHKGQTNEQFF. DNA of the CDR3: TGTGCCAGCAGCCACAAGGGACAGACCAATGAGCAGTTCTTC.

This clone was counted only a few times. The rearrangement joins TRBV29-1 to TRBJ2-1, with 15 bases that match TRBD2. Germline V gives CDR1 SQVTM, CDR2 ANQGSEA. V lost 6 bases to trimming and J lost 4 bases; unmatched junction nucleotides: 10. The CDR3 has 17 amino acids. The CDR3 protein is CSVRSGLAGGPYNEQFF. DNA of the CDR3: TGCAGCGTCCGATCCGGACTAGCGGGAGGGCCGTACAATGAGCAGTTCTTC.

The chain joins TRBV5-5 to TRBJ2-7, with 8 positions matching TRBD2. The germline V gene encodes CDR1 SGHKS and CDR2 YYEKEE (reference sequence). V was clipped by 4 bases and J by 3 bases; unmatched bases: 15. This CDR3 contains 17 residues. CDR3 in amino acids: CASSPGGGGPGVYEQYF. The CDR3 bases are TGTGCCAGCAGCCCCGGGGGGGGAGGCCCGGGCGTCTACGAGCAGTACTTC.

The gene calls are TRBV11-3 and TRBJ2-1; 10 bases map to TRBD2. The CDR3 has 16 residues. Germline CDR1 SGHNT, CDR2 YENEEA. V trimming: 0 bases; J trimming: 8 bases; junction bases outside the gene matches: 7. The CDR3 loop reads CASSLEASGRWDEQFF. CDR3 nucleotides: TGTGCCAGCAGCTTAGAGGCTAGCGGGAGATGGGATGAGCAGTTCTTC.

J is TRBJ2-7 and V is TRBV4-1, with 13 bases fitting TRBD2. V lost 0 bases, J lost 8 bases, and 10 bases stayed unmatched. CDR1 is MGHRA and CDR2 is YSYEKL in the germline V gene. The CDR3 loop spans 17 amino acids. CDR3 in DNA: TGCGCCAGCAGCCAAGAAGTCCTTCCGGGACTAGCGGGAAAGCAGTACTTC. Protein: CASSQEVLPGLAGKQYF.

This chain uses TRBV5-1 with TRBJ2-3, with 11 bases aligning to TRBD2. The length of the CDR3 is 15 residues. CDR1 and CDR2 from the germline V gene are SGHRS and YFSETQ. The V gene end was trimmed by 4 bases and the J gene end by 4 bases; junction bases not matched to a gene: 5. The CDR3 DNA sequence: TGCGCCAGCAGCGTAATAGCGGGAGGGCCAGATACGCAGTATTTT. Protein product: CASSVIAGGPDTQYF.

The CDR3 bases are TGTGCCAGCAGGACGGGGGGTAGCACAGATACGCAGTATTTT. Translating it yields CASRTGGSTDTQYF. J is TRBJ2-3 and V is TRBV6-5, with TRBD2 matching over 7 bases. Germline V gene lookup returns CDR1 MNHEY and CDR2 SVGAGI. With V trimmed by 6 bases and J by 0 bases, 3 bases remained unmatched. The CDR3 runs 14 residues.

This chain connects TRBV9 to TRBJ2-7, with D perhaps TRBD2 (5 bases). V lost 0 bases to trimming and J lost 6 bases, with 10 bases between them. The CDR3 loop spans 13 amino acids. The germline gives CDR1 SGDLS, CDR2 YYNGEE. DNA for the CDR3: TGTGCCAGCAGCGTAGGGAGGTCTACCGAGCAGTACTTC. It is translated as CASSVGRSTEQYF.